This section outlines one T cell receptor (beta chain) sequence together with its context. Its matching antigen is unknown. The data were produced by immunoSEQ multiplex PCR, yet TCRdb's version contains in-frame clones alone and is incomplete. This sample has 95,000 to 150,000 clones, with about nine tenths found just once. Germline CDR1 GTSNPN, CDR2 SVGIG (reference sequence). V was pared by 4 bases and J by 7 bases, with 10 bases of the junction left unmatched. This CDR3 spans 14 amino acids. The sample originates from a study of T cell responses to AZD1222 COVID-19 vaccine. Study-level results: Regions 160-218 and 743-854 dominated among vaccine-associated CD4 TCRs spanning spike. Baseline serology detected seropositivity in only 6 or 7 AZD1222 recipients. Samples come after the peak T cell response, not at day 14. Nearly half of spike-specific TCRs reportedly target unmutated variant regions.

The receptor's source is an adult in good health. The source was peripheral blood, collected on day 0 of AZD1222 vaccination. This chain connects TRBV30 to TRBJ2-7; the match to TRBD1 covers 10 bases. The CDR3 spells CAWTRTGGKREQYF. In nucleotides, the CDR3 is TGTGCCTGGACACGGACAGGGGGAAAGAGAGAGCAGTACTTC.